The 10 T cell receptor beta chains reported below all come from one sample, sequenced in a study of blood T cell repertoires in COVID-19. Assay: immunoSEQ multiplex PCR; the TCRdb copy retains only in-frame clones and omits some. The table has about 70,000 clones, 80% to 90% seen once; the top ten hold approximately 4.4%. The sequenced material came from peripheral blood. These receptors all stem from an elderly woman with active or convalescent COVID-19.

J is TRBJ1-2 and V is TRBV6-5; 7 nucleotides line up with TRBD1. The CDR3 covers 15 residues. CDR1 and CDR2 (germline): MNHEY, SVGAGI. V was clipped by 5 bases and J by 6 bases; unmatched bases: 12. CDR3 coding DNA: TGTGCCAGCAGTCAAAACGTGGCAGGGGGGAATGGCTACACCTTC. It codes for CASSQNVAGGNGYTF.

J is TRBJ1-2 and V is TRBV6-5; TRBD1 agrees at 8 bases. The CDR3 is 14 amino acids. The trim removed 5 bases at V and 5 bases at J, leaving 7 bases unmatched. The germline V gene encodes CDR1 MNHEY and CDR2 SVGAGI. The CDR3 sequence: CASSPRGQDYGYTF. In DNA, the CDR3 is TGTGCCAGCAGTCCACGGGGACAGGATTATGGCTACACCTTC.

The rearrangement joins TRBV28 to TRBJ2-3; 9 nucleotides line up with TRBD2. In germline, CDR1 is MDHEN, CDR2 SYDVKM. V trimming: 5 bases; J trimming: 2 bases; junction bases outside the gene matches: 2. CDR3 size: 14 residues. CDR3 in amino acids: CASSQRGATDTQYF. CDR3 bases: TGTGCCAGCAGTCAGCGGGGGGCCACAGATACGCAGTATTTT.

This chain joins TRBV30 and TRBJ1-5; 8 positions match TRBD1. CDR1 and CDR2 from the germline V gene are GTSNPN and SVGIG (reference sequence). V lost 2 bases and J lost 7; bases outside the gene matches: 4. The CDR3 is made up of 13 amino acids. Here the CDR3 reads CAWSSGQDQPQHF. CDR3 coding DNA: TGTGCCTGGAGTTCGGGACAGGACCAGCCCCAGCATTTT.

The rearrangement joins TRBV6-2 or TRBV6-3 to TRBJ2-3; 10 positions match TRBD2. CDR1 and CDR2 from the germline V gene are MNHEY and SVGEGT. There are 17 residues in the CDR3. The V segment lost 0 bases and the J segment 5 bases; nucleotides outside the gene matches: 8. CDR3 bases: TGTGCCAGCAGTTACTCTCCGATAGCGGGAGGTCAAGATACGCAGTATTTT. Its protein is CASSYSPIAGGQDTQYF.

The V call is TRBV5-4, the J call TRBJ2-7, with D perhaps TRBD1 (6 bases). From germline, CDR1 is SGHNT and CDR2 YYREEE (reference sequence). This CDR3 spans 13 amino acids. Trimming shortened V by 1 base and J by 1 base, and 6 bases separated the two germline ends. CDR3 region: CASSLQGSYEQYF. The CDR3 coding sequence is TGTGCCAGCAGCTTGCAGGGGTCCTACGAGCAGTACTTC.

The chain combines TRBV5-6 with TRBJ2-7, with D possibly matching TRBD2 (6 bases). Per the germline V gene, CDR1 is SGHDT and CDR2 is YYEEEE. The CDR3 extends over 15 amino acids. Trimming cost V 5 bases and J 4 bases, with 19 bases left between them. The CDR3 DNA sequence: TGTGCCAGCAGTTCCTTGGCCGGGACTGATTACGAGCAGTACTTC. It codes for CASSSLAGTDYEQYF.

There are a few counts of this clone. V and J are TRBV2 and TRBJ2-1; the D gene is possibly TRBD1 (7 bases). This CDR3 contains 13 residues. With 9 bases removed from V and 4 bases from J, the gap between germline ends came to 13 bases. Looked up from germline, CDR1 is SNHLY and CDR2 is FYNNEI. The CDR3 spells CASAGQLYNEQFF. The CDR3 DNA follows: TGTGCCAGTGCGGGACAGCTTTACAATGAGCAGTTCTTC. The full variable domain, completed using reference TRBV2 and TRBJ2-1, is EPEVTQTPSHQVTQMGQEVILRCVPISNHLYFYWYRQILGQKVEFLVSFYNNEISEKSEIFDDQFSVERPDGSNFTLKIRSTKLEDSAMYFCASAGQLYNEQFFGPGTRLTVL.

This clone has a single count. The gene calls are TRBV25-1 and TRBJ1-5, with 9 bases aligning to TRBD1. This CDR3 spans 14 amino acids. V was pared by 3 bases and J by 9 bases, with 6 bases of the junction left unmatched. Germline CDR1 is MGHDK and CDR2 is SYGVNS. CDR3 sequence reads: CASSDQTGGGPQHF. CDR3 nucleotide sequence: TGTGCCAGCAGTGACCAGACAGGGGGAGGGCCCCAGCATTTT.

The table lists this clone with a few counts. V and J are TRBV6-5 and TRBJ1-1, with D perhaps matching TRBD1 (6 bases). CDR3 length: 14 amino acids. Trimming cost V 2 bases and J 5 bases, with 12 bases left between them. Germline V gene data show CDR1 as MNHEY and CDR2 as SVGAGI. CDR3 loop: CASSYRRGGTEAFF. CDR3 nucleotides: TGTGCCAGCAGTTACCGGCGAGGGGGAACTGAAGCTTTCTTT.